The 6 T cell receptor beta chains given below trace back to one sample, sequenced in a study of blood T cell repertoires in COVID-19. The assay was immunoSEQ multiplex PCR, and TCRdb's table has in-frame clones only and misses some. The sample holds just over 95,000 clones, about nine tenths seen once. Sequencing was done on a sample of peripheral blood. The receptor source for this set is a man in his 60s with acute or convalescent COVID-19.

This clone was recorded only once. V is TRBV5-1 and J is TRBJ1-1; D is perhaps TRBD1 (6 bases). V lost 4 bases, J lost 0 bases, and 16 bases lay in between. Germline V gene sequence: CDR1 SGHRS, CDR2 YFSETQ. The CDR3 is 16 residues long. The CDR3 loop reads CASSGGRGGMNTEAFF. In DNA, the CDR3 is TGCGCCAGCAGCGGGGGCCGGGGAGGGATGAACACTGAAGCTTTCTTT.

This rearrangement joins TRBV20-1 to TRBJ1-1; D is unresolved. V lost 3 bases and J 8 bases, leaving 10 bases between the germline ends. Germline values: CDR1 DFQATT, CDR2 SNEGSKA (reference sequence). The CDR3 has 11 residues. This CDR3 reads CSASFYREAFF. Written as DNA, the CDR3 is TGCAGTGCTAGCTTTTATCGGGAAGCTTTCTTT.

The J gene is TRBJ2-1, the V gene TRBV7-6; 9 bases line up with TRBD1. V was pared by 5 bases and J by 6 bases, with 17 bases of the junction left unmatched. This CDR3 has 18 residues. The germline gives CDR1 SGHVS, CDR2 FNYEAQ. CDR3: CASSEQPPGQGIRNEQFF. CDR3 coding DNA: TGTGCCAGCAGCGAGCAGCCCCCGGGACAGGGTATCCGCAATGAGCAGTTCTTC. Full variable domain (remainder filled in from reference TRBV7-6 and TRBJ2-1): GAGVSQSPRYKVTKRGQDVALRCDPISGHVSLYWYRQALGQGPEFLTYFNYEAQQDKSGLPNDRFSAERPEGSISTLTIQRTEQRDSAMYRCASSEQPPGQGIRNEQFFGPGTRLTVL.

The rearrangement uses TRBV2 and TRBJ1-3, with D possibly TRBD1 on 6 matching bases. The CDR3 spans 15 residues. Germline V gene lookup returns CDR1 SNHLY and CDR2 FYNNEI. Trimming took off 7 bases at V and 4 bases at J, with 17 bases between the two ends. CDR3 DNA sequence: TGTGCCAGCATCAATCGATACGGGACAGGAAACACCATATATTTT. It specifies CASINRYGTGNTIYF. The full variable domain, in which reference TRBV2 and TRBJ1-3 provide the parts outside the CDR3, is EPEVTQTPSHQVTQMGQEVILRCVPISNHLYFYWYRQILGQKVEFLVSFYNNEISEKSEIFDDQFSVERPDGSNFTLKIRSTKLEDSAMYFCASINRYGTGNTIYFGEGSWLTVV.

V usage is TRBV6-5 and J usage is TRBJ1-2, with a tentative D call TRBD1 (5 bases). Trimming removed 2 bases at V and 2 bases at J, with 9 bases between. CDR1 and CDR2 from the germline V gene are MNHEY and SVGAGI. This CDR3 spans 14 amino acids. The CDR3 bases are TGTGCCAGCAGTTACCGACAGACCAACTATGGCTACACCTTC. Amino acids: CASSYRQTNYGYTF.

V and J are TRBV5-1 and TRBJ2-7; D might be TRBD1 (6 bases). The germline V gene encodes CDR1 SGHRS and CDR2 YFSETQ. This CDR3 comprises 16 residues. V was shortened by 0 bases and J by 0 bases, with 13 bases between the two germline ends. In nucleotides, the CDR3 is TGCGCCAGCAGCTTGGGGCAGGGGTCCCTCTCCTACGAGCAGTACTTC. It specifies CASSLGQGSLSYEQYF. Using reference TRBV5-1 and TRBJ2-7 for the parts outside the CDR3, the full variable domain is KAGVTQTPRYLIKTRGQQVTLSCSPISGHRSVSWYQQTPGQGLQFLFEYFSETQRNKGNFPGRFSGRQFSNSRSEMNVSTLELGDSALYLCASSLGQGSLSYEQYFGPGTRLTVT.